This T cell receptor (beta chain) comes out of a study of cytomegalovirus exposure and HLA in healthy donors. PCR involved 60 Vbeta and 13 Jbeta primers. Libraries were prepared by immunoSEQ multiplex PCR; TCRdb keeps only in-frame clonotypes and omits some of them. The table includes a few hundred thousand clones, 70% to 80% detected once. Findings of the study overall: A later analysis revealed that TCR association rates differed between HLA loci, peaking at DRB1 and bottoming out at HLA-C. The productive fraction for most TCR beta V segments was about 87% or about 30% in an earlier analysis.

Concerning this clone itself: What it binds is not known.

The length of the CDR3 is 15 residues. CDR1 and CDR2 from the germline V gene are LGHNA and YSLEER. Between the trimmed V and J ends, which lost 3 bases and 8 bases, there was a span of 16 bases. The TCR was taken from a man aged 40-49 years in good health and CMV-seronegative. This chain links TRBV4-3 with TRBJ1-4; TRBD1 might be the D (6 bases). Sequences were obtained from PBMCs. CDR3 sequence (DNA): TGCGCCAGCAGCCACTTGACAGGAAAGGGGGAAAAACTGTTTTTT. Translation: CASSHLTGKGEKLFF.